Listed below are T cell receptor beta chains from one sample, sequenced in a study of blood T cell repertoires in COVID-19. Clones were sequenced by immunoSEQ multiplex PCR, and TCRdb holds only the in-frame ones, with some missing. The table includes nearly 50,000 clones, 87% detected once. The source material was peripheral blood. These receptors were taken from a woman of 80 years or more with COVID-19, enrolled during active disease. Both conserved end residues are part of each CDR3. D genes are given only for firm matches. Expanded clones get a size class; other rows say once, few or many, or leave the size out.

j_call,d_call,v_call,clone_size,cdr3_nt,cdr3_aa
TRBJ2-7,NA,TRBV6-5,once,TGTGCCAGCAGTCTACAGGGAAAATACGAGCAGTACTTC,CASSLQGKYEQYF
TRBJ2-1,TRBD2,TRBV25-1,NA,TGTGCCAGCAGTGACCCGGGACTACTAAATGAGCAGTTCTTC,CASSDPGLLNEQFF
TRBJ2-3,NA,TRBV4-1,NA,TGCGCCAGCAGCCGCTTCCCGGGCCCCAGGGGAGATACGCAGTATTTT,CASSRFPGPRGDTQYF
TRBJ2-4,NA,TRBV5-1,NA,TGCGCCAGCAGCTTGGCCTCAGGCTCTATGGGCAAAAACATTCAGTACTTC,CASSLASGSMGKNIQYF
TRBJ2-1,NA,TRBV3-1/TRBV3-2,NA,TGTGCCAGCAGAACACAGGACAGAAATGAGCAGTTCTTC,CASRTQDRNEQFF
TRBJ1-5,TRBD1,TRBV19,NA,TGTGCCAGTACCGACAGGGTAGGAGGCAATCAGCCCCAGCATTTT,CASTDRVGGNQPQHF
TRBJ1-5,TRBD1,TRBV18,NA,TGTGCCAGCTCACGCGCGGACAGGGTATACCAGCCCCAGCATTTT,CASSRADRVYQPQHF
TRBJ1-2,TRBD1,TRBV4-1,NA,TGCGCCAGCAGCCCGGGACAGGTGGGGTCGGTGAGGGGTTACACCTTC,CASSPGQVGSVRGYTF
TRBJ2-5,TRBD1,TRBV15,once,TGTGCCACCAGCAGAGCAACAGGGGGTTGGGGCCCAGAGACCCAGTACTTC,CATSRATGGWGPETQYF
TRBJ2-1,NA,TRBV2,few,TGTGCCAGCAGTGAGGAACAGGGTCCCTACAATGAGCAGTTCTTC,CASSEEQGPYNEQFF
TRBJ1-1,NA,TRBV5-1,NA,TGCGCCAGCAGCTTAGGAGACACACAACGGCGGGGCACTGAAGCTTTCTTT,CASSLGDTQRRGTEAFF
TRBJ1-2,TRBD1,TRBV4-2,NA,TGTGCCAGCAGCCCATCGACAGGGGGGCCCCCGGGTGGCTACACCTTC,CASSPSTGGPPGGYTF
TRBJ1-1,TRBD1,TRBV5-1,NA,TGCGCCAGCGAACGGTCAGGACAGGGAGGGACTGAAGCTTTCTTT,CASERSGQGGTEAFF
TRBJ1-3,TRBD1,TRBV6-5,few,TGTGCCAGCAACTCCCCCGGACAGGCTGGAAACACCATATATTTT,CASNSPGQAGNTIYF
TRBJ2-3,NA,TRBV18,NA,TGTGCCAGCTCACCGAGGGGGTCCGCAGATACGCAGTATTTT,CASSPRGSADTQYF
TRBJ1-5,TRBD1,TRBV19,NA,TGTGCCAGTAGTCCGGGGACAGGAGTCAATCAGCCCCAGCATTTT,CASSPGTGVNQPQHF
TRBJ1-2,TRBD1,TRBV28,NA,TGTGCCACGGCGGGGACAGGGCAATTCTATGGCTACACCTTC,CATAGTGQFYGYTF
TRBJ1-1,NA,TRBV28,NA,TGTGCCAGCAGTTTATGGAGGTTGGTCGGGTACACTGAAGCTTTCTTT,CASSLWRLVGYTEAFF
TRBJ1-3,NA,TRBV2,NA,TGTGCCAGCAGTGGCACCGGGTATGGAAACACCATATATTTT,CASSGTGYGNTIYF
TRBJ1-1,NA,TRBV6-6,NA,TGTGCCAGCAGGGGCCCGACAGGAATGAACACTGAAGCTTTCTTT,CASRGPTGMNTEAFF
TRBJ2-7,NA,TRBV10-3,NA,TGTGCCACAGCGGACGCCTACGAGCAGTACTTC,CATADAYEQYF
TRBJ2-3,NA,TRBV27,once,TGTGCCAGCAGTTTATCCGTAGCGTGGAGCACAGATACGCAGTATTTT,CASSLSVAWSTDTQYF
TRBJ1-2,NA,TRBV9,NA,TGTGCCAGCAGCGTAGCTACGGGGAGCAGCTATGGCTACACCTTC,CASSVATGSSYGYTF
TRBJ1-3,TRBD1,TRBV7-9,NA,TGTGCCAGCAGCTCTTCTCAGGGGGCGGCTGGAAACACCATATATTTT,CASSSSQGAAGNTIYF
TRBJ2-1,TRBD2,TRBV7-2,NA,TGTGCCAGCAGACCCCTGACTAGCTATGAGCAGTTCTTC,CASRPLTSYEQFF
TRBJ2-1,TRBD2,TRBV24-1,NA,TGTGCCACCAGTGATTTGGGGACTAGCGGGCACAATGAGCAGTTCTTC,CATSDLGTSGHNEQFF
TRBJ2-5,TRBD2,TRBV10-3,NA,TGTGCCATCAGCGCTAGCGGGGACCAAGAGACCCAGTACTTC,CAISASGDQETQYF
TRBJ1-2,NA,TRBV2,NA,TGTGCCAGCAGTGAGGAACAGGGCTATGGCTACACCTTC,CASSEEQGYGYTF
TRBJ2-7,NA,TRBV18,NA,TGTGCCAGCTCACTACCGGGACAAACCTACGAGCAGTACTTC,CASSLPGQTYEQYF
TRBJ1-5,TRBD1,TRBV6-6,NA,TGTGCCAGCAGCCGACAGGGGGAGGGCAATCAGCCCCAGCATTTT,CASSRQGEGNQPQHF
TRBJ2-3,TRBD2,TRBV19,NA,TGTGCCAGTAGTTTTAGCGGGGGGGGCCCTAGGGAGAGGCAGTATTTT,CASSFSGGGPRERQYF
TRBJ1-1,NA,TRBV5-1,NA,TGCGCCAGCAGCTTGGCATCGTGGGAGTCGGCTTTCTTT,CASSLASWESAFF
TRBJ2-3,TRBD1,TRBV19,NA,TGTGCCAGTAGTACTCGGGACAGGGGGGATGATACGCAGTATTTT,CASSTRDRGDDTQYF
TRBJ2-5,NA,TRBV5-6,NA,TGTGCCAGCAGGGGGGGGCCCAGAGAGACCCAGTACTTC,CASRGGPRETQYF
TRBJ1-2,NA,TRBV7-9,NA,TGTGCCAGCAGCTTAGGGTCTGAGGGATCTCTGTATGGCTACACCTTC,CASSLGSEGSLYGYTF
TRBJ2-5,NA,TRBV5-6,NA,TGTGCCAGCAGCTCGGAAGCGGGTTCCCAAGAGACCCAGTACTTC,CASSSEAGSQETQYF
TRBJ1-5,TRBD1,TRBV4-1,NA,TGCGCCAGCAGCCCCCGGGACAGGGGTAATCAGCCCCAGCATTTT,CASSPRDRGNQPQHF
TRBJ1-2,TRBD1,TRBV6-5,NA,TGTGCCAGCAGCTCCCGGGACAGAACTTATGGCTACACCTTC,CASSSRDRTYGYTF
TRBJ1-1,NA,TRBV2,NA,TGTGCCAGCTCGGGACACGAGAACACTGAAGCTTTCTTT,CASSGHENTEAFF
TRBJ1-2,NA,TRBV6-6,NA,TGTGCCATCAACACCAGGACAGTCAACCGTGGCTACACCTTC,CAINTRTVNRGYTF
TRBJ2-3,NA,TRBV18,NA,TGTGCCAGCTCACCATTGCGTGGCGGAAGTAGCACAGATACGCAGTATTTT,CASSPLRGGSSTDTQYF
TRBJ2-3,NA,TRBV6-5,NA,TGTGCCAGCATTGGGAGAAGCACAGATACGCAGTATTTT,CASIGRSTDTQYF
TRBJ1-2,NA,TRBV24-1,NA,TGTGCCACCAGTGATAGAGATGGCTACACCTTC,CATSDRDGYTF
TRBJ2-7,NA,TRBV29-1,few,TGCAGCGTTGTTGGGCACCACGAGCAGTACTTC,CSVVGHHEQYF
TRBJ2-2,NA,TRBV7-7,NA,TGTGCTAGCAGCTTAGATGGCAACACCGGGGAGCTGTTTTTT,CASSLDGNTGELFF